The sequence of this T cell receptor beta chain was determined in a study of shared clonotypes between healthy human individuals. Sequencing was performed with immunoSEQ multiplex PCR; in TCRdb, only in-frame clones are kept and a portion is missing. The sample has hundreds of thousands of clones, about three quarters seen once. This clone was seen at least ten times. V lost 1 base and J lost 11; bases outside the gene matches: 10. The CDR3 extends over 15 amino acids. The germline V gene has CDR1 LGHNA and CDR2 YNFKEQ. The clonotype comes from a woman aged 25 to 39 in good health. The rearrangement joins TRBV4-2 to TRBJ1-4; 7 bases agree with TRBD1. Sequenced sample: memory CD4+ T cells sorted from blood. Subset reported: CD45RA-negative fraction. CDR3 loop: CASSQGDSDLGKLFF. Here the CDR3 DNA reads TGTGCCAGCAGCCAAGGGGACAGTGACCTTGGTAAACTGTTTTTT.